This entry is about one TCR beta chain. Germline assignment: CDR1 MNHEY and CDR2 SVGEGT. Trimming removed 0 bases at V and 2 bases at J, with 10 bases between. This CDR3 comprises 15 residues. The data were taken from a study of blood T cell repertoires in COVID-19. The wider study: Acute and convalescent COVID-19 samples came from the United States, Italy and Spain. Sources were T cells, B-cell-depleted T cells, or PBMCs; the material itself was cDNA or gDNA.

In the original analysis: For nucleated cells, counts were estimated from reference gene primer amplification. Assay used: immunoSEQ multiplex PCR; TCRdb lists only in-frame clones, some missing. V, J and clone size were drawn from that table, and D and trimming were deduced from the DNA. The sample shows about 80,000 clones, 60% to 80% of them seen only once. V usage is TRBV6-2 or TRBV6-3 and J usage is TRBJ2-5; TRBD2 might be the D (6 bases). The source is a man aged 70 or older with active or convalescent COVID-19. The sequenced material came from peripheral blood. For the CDR3, the DNA is TGTGCCAGCAGTTACTCGGTTCTAGCGCAAGAGACCCAGTACTTC. Translated, it gives CASSYSVLAQETQYF.